This T cell receptor (beta chain) originates from a study of shared clonotypes between healthy human individuals. This CDR3 has 16 amino acids. Trimming pared 2 bases from V and 1 base from J, leaving 15 bases between. CDR1 and CDR2 from the germline V gene are SGHDT and YYEEEE. Only in-frame clones appear in the TCRdb table, and some are missing; sequencing was by immunoSEQ multiplex PCR. The sample shows approximately 2.5 million clones, more than 90% of them seen only once. The chain joins TRBV5-6 to TRBJ1-2; D is possibly TRBD1 (5 bases). The receptor was derived from a man between 18 and 35 years old in good health. The sample consisted of naive CD4+ T cells sorted from blood. Subset in this sample: CD45RA+ positively selected. This CDR3 reads CASSLYRDGNNYGYTF. For the CDR3, the DNA is TGTGCCAGCAGCTTATACCGGGACGGAAATAACTATGGCTACACCTTC.